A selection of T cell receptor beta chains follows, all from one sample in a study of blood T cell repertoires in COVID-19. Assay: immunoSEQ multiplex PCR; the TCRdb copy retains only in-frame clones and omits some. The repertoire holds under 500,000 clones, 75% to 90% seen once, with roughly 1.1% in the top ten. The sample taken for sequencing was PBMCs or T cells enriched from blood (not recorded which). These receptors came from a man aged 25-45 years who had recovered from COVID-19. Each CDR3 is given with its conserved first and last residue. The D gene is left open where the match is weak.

CDR3aa: CSASTTSGRRIEQFF; CDR3nt: TGCAGTGCTAGTACTACTAGCGGGAGGAGGATTGAGCAGTTCTTC; j_gene: TRBJ2-1; d_gene: TRBD2; v_gene: TRBV20-1
CDR3aa: CASSPLDRSSYEQYF; CDR3nt: TGTGCCAGTAGTCCTCTGGACAGAAGCTCCTACGAGCAGTACTTC; j_gene: TRBJ2-7; d_gene: -; v_gene: TRBV19
CDR3aa: CASSWTRNEQFF; CDR3nt: TGTGCCAGCAGTTGGACTCGAAATGAGCAGTTCTTC; j_gene: TRBJ2-1; d_gene: -; v_gene: TRBV28
CDR3aa: CASSRGVSSGNTIYF; CDR3nt: TGTGCCAGCTCTCGGGGGGTGAGCTCTGGAAACACCATATATTTT; j_gene: TRBJ1-3; d_gene: -; v_gene: TRBV6-5
CDR3aa: CASSLGPRGEKLFF; CDR3nt: TGTGCCAGCAGTTTGGGGCCTCGGGGGGAAAAACTGTTTTTT; j_gene: TRBJ1-4; d_gene: -; v_gene: TRBV28
CDR3aa: CASSQGARGKNIQYF; CDR3nt: TGTGCCAGCAGTCAGGGGGCGAGAGGCAAAAACATTCAGTACTTC; j_gene: TRBJ2-4; d_gene: TRBD1; v_gene: TRBV28
CDR3aa: CASSLSVATNEKLFF; CDR3nt: TGTGCCAGCAGCTTATCTGTTGCAACTAATGAAAAACTGTTTTTT; j_gene: TRBJ1-4; d_gene: -; v_gene: TRBV7-9
CDR3aa: CASSPSTGGVTEAFF; CDR3nt: TGTGCCAGCTCACCAAGTACCGGCGGCGTCACTGAAGCTTTCTTT; j_gene: TRBJ1-1; d_gene: -; v_gene: TRBV18
CDR3aa: CASSGGQFYEQYF; CDR3nt: TGTGCCAGCAGCGGGGGACAGTTCTACGAGCAGTACTTC; j_gene: TRBJ2-7; d_gene: TRBD1; v_gene: TRBV5-5
CDR3aa: CASSRSLGEAFF; CDR3nt: TGTGCCAGCAGCAGGTCTTTGGGTGAAGCTTTCTTT; j_gene: TRBJ1-1; d_gene: -; v_gene: TRBV19
CDR3aa: CASSHKQGVGNTIYF; CDR3nt: TGCGCCAGCAGTCACAAACAGGGGGTTGGAAACACCATATATTTT; j_gene: TRBJ1-3; d_gene: TRBD1; v_gene: TRBV23-1
CDR3aa: CASSSTGTGGPYEQYF; CDR3nt: TGTGCCAGCAGCTCAACCGGGACAGGGGGACCCTACGAGCAGTACTTC; j_gene: TRBJ2-7; d_gene: TRBD1; v_gene: TRBV9
CDR3aa: CASSLGAGVGETQYF; CDR3nt: TGTGCCAGCAGTTTAGGGGCGGGAGTGGGAGAGACCCAGTACTTC; j_gene: TRBJ2-5; d_gene: TRBD2; v_gene: TRBV27
CDR3aa: CASSSKIRAGLPEAFF; CDR3nt: TGTGCCAGTAGTTCAAAGATAAGGGCGGGATTACCTGAAGCTTTCTTT; j_gene: TRBJ1-1; d_gene: -; v_gene: TRBV19
CDR3aa: CASSDYRVNDEQFF; CDR3nt: TGTGCCAGCAGTGACTATCGGGTCAACGATGAGCAGTTCTTC; j_gene: TRBJ2-1; d_gene: -; v_gene: TRBV2
CDR3aa: CASSPQGNYGYTF; CDR3nt: TGTGCCAGCAGCCCCCAGGGGAACTATGGCTACACCTTC; j_gene: TRBJ1-2; d_gene: -; v_gene: TRBV12-3/TRBV12-4